This TCR beta chain was retrieved from a study of T cell changes during pregnancy in multiple sclerosis. Trimming stripped 6 bases from V and 6 bases from J, with 21 bases between. Germline loops: CDR1 LNHDA, CDR2 SQIVND (reference sequence). The CDR3 contains 15 residues. Repertoires were generated with immunoSEQ multiplex PCR, while TCRdb's copy carries only in-frame clones and drops some. The sample has 35,000 to 40,000 clones; 92% are singletons. The chain couples TRBV19 to TRBJ2-7, with D perhaps TRBD2 (6 bases). This sequence was found in a female donor with multiple sclerosis, enrolled in a pregnancy study. The source material was CD4+ T cells from peripheral blood mononuclear cells, sampled in the third trimester of pregnancy. The CDR3 sequence: CASSIQLGLLGEQYF. CDR3 DNA: TGTGCCAGTAGCATACAGTTGGGACTGCTAGGCGAGCAGTACTTC. The whole variable domain, filled in from reference TRBV19 and TRBJ2-7, reads DGGITQSPKYLFRKEGQNVTLSCEQNLNHDAMYWYRQDPGQGLRLIYYSQIVNDFQKGDIAEGYSVSREKKESFPLTVTSAQKNPTAFYLCASSIQLGLLGEQYFGPGTRLTVT.